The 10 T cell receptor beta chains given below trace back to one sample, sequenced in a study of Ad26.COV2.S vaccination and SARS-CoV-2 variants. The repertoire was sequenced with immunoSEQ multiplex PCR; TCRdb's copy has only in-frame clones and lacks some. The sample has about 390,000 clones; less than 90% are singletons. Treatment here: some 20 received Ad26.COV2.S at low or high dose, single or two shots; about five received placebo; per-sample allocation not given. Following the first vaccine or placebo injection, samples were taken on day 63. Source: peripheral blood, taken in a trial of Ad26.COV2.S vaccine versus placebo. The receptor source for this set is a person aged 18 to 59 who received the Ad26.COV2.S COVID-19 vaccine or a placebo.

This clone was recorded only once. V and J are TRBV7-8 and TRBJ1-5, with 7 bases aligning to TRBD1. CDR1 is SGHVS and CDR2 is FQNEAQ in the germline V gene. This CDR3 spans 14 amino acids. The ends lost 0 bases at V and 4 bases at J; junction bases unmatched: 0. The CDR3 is CASSLAGQNQPQHF. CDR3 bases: TGTGCCAGCAGCTTAGCGGGACAGAATCAGCCCCAGCATTTT.

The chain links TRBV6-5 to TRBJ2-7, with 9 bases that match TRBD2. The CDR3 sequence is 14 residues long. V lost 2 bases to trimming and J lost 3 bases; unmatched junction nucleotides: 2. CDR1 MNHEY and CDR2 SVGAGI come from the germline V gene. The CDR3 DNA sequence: TGTGCCAGCAGTTACCAGCGGGGGGTCTACGAGCAGTACTTC. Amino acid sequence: CASSYQRGVYEQYF.

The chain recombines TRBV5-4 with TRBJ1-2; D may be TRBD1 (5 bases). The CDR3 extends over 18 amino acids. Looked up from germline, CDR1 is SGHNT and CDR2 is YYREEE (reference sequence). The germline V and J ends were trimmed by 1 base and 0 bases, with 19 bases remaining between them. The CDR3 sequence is CASSLRSKVWGSNYGYTF. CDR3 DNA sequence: TGTGCCAGCAGCTTGCGGTCAAAAGTCTGGGGGTCTAACTATGGCTACACCTTC.

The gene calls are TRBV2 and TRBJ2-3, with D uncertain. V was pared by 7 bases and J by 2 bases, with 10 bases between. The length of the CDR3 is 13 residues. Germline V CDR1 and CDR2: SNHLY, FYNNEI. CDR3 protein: CASTGENTDTQYF. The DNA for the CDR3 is TGTGCCAGCACTGGCGAAAACACAGATACGCAGTATTTT.

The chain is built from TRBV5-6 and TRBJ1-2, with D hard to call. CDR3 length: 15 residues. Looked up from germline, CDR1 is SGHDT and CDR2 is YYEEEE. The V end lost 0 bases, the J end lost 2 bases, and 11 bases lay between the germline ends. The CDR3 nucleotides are TGTGCCAGCAGCTTGGTGGCAGGATTAAACTATGGCTACACCTTC. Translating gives CASSLVAGLNYGYTF.

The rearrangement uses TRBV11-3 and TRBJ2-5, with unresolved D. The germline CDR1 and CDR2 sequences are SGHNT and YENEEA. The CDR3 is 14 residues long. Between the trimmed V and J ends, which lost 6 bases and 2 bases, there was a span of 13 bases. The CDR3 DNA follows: TGTGCCAGCAGTGTTGTCCGGGCGCAAGAGACCCAGTACTTC. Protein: CASSVVRAQETQYF.

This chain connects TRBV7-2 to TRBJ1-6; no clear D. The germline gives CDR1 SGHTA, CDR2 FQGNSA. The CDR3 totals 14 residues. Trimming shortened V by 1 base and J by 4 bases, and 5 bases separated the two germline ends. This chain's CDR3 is CASSLVQYNSPLHF. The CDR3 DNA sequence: TGTGCCAGCAGCTTAGTCCAGTATAATTCACCCCTCCACTTT.

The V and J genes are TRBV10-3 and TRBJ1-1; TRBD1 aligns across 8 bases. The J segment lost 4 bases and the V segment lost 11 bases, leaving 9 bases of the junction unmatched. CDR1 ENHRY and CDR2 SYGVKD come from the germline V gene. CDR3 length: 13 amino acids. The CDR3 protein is CAAGQGSGTEAFF. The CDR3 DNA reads TGTGCCGCCGGACAGGGTTCTGGCACTGAAGCTTTCTTT.

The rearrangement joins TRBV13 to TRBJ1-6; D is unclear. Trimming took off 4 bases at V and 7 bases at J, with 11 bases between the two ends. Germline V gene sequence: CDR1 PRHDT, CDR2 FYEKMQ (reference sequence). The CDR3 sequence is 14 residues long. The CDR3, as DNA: TGTGCCAGCAGCTCTGGCGGGTACAATTCACCCCTCCACTTT. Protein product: CASSSGGYNSPLHF.

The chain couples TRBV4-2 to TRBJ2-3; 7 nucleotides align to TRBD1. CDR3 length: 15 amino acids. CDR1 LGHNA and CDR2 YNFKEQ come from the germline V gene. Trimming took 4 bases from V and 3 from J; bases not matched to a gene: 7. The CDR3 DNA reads TGTGCCAGCAGCCCGACAGGGCGGGTGACAGATACGCAGTATTTT. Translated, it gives CASSPTGRVTDTQYF.